Presented here are 10 T cell receptor beta chains from one specimen sequenced in a study of shared clonotypes between healthy human individuals. Profiled with immunoSEQ multiplex PCR; TCRdb holds only in-frame clones, not every one. This table holds over a million clones, approximately 98.5% found once. Sequenced sample: naive CD4+ T cells sorted from blood. Subset given: CD45RA+ positively selected. These receptors were taken from a man aged 30 to 45 in good health.

This chain links TRBV7-7 with TRBJ2-1; unclear D gene. V was cut by 5 bases and J by 10 bases, with 15 bases left in between. The length of the CDR3 is 13 residues. Germline CDR1 reads SSHAT; CDR2 reads FNYEAQ (reference sequence). The CDR3: CASSPVEYGEQFF. Here the CDR3 DNA reads TGTGCCAGCAGCCCCGTCGAGTACGGGGAGCAGTTCTTC. The entire variable domain, with the rest obtained from reference TRBV7-7 and TRBJ2-1, is as follows: GAGVSQSPRYKVTKRGQDVTLRCDPISSHATLYWYQQALGQGPEFLTYFNYEAQPDKSGLPSDRFSAERPEGSISTLTIQRTEQRDSAMYRCASSPVEYGEQFFGPGTRLTVL.

In the case of this clone: The sample carries other DNA sequences with the same CDR3. The chain has TRBV5-1 and TRBJ2-7, with D unresolved. Germline V gene lookup returns CDR1 SGHRS and CDR2 YFSETQ. V gave up 0 bases and J gave up 2 bases, with 6 bases separating them. This CDR3 is 13 amino acids long. The CDR3 region is CASSLVATYEQYF. CDR3 nucleotide sequence: TGCGCCAGCAGCTTGGTTGCGACCTACGAGCAGTACTTC.

The gene calls are TRBV25-1 and TRBJ1-1; 9 bases align to TRBD1. The CDR3 has 15 residues. Germline V gene data show CDR1 as MGHDK and CDR2 as SYGVNS. The V and J ends lost 3 bases and 5 bases, in that order; junction bases with no gene match: 7. The CDR3 loop is CASSEPRTGVTEAFF. In DNA, the CDR3 is TGTGCCAGCAGTGAGCCTAGGACAGGGGTTACTGAAGCTTTCTTT.

The V gene is TRBV19, the J gene TRBJ2-2; D gene uncertain. Germline assignment: CDR1 LNHDA and CDR2 SQIVND (reference sequence). The CDR3 has 15 residues. V dropped 3 bases and J dropped 5 bases, with 13 bases sitting between them. The CDR3 bases are TGTGCCAGTAGTATCCTCTTAAAGGCGACCGGGGAGCTGTTTTTT. It encodes CASSILLKATGELFF. Supplemented by reference TRBV19 and TRBJ2-2, the full variable domain reads DGGITQSPKYLFRKEGQNVTLSCEQNLNHDAMYWYRQDPGQGLRLIYYSQIVNDFQKGDIAEGYSVSREKKESFPLTVTSAQKNPTAFYLCASSILLKATGELFFGEGSRLTVL.

The V and J genes are TRBV10-2 and TRBJ1-1; no definite D call. The CDR3 is made up of 11 amino acids. V lost 8 bases and J 6 bases, leaving 10 bases between the germline ends. Germline lookup yields CDR1 WSHSY and CDR2 SAAADI. The CDR3 region is CASGKVAEAFF. Here the CDR3 DNA reads TGCGCCAGCGGGAAGGTGGCTGAAGCTTTCTTT.

This clone has just one count. The sample contains more than one DNA sequence encoding this CDR3. The CDR3 bases are TGTGCCATCAGAGGGACCGGGGAGCTGTTTTTT. Residues: CAIRGTGELFF. This chain connects TRBV10-3 to TRBJ2-2, with D hard to call. The CDR3 loop spans 11 amino acids. The germline V and J ends were trimmed by 6 bases and 5 bases, with 4 bases remaining between them. Per the germline V gene, CDR1 is ENHRY and CDR2 is SYGVKD.

The chain links TRBV5-6 to TRBJ2-3; D is possibly TRBD2 (6 bases). This CDR3 is 15 amino acids long. Per germline, CDR1 SGHDT and CDR2 YYEEEE. V was clipped by 3 bases and J by 2 bases, with 13 bases between them. The CDR3 protein is CASSSKGLFTDTQYF. CDR3 nucleotides: TGTGCCAGCAGCTCTAAGGGACTTTTCACAGATACGCAGTATTTT.

The chain joins TRBV19 to TRBJ2-1, with D tentatively TRBD2 (5 bases). Germline CDR1 LNHDA, CDR2 SQIVND (reference sequence). This CDR3 has 14 amino acids. Trimming shortened V by 8 bases and J by 6 bases, and 17 bases separated the two germline ends. The CDR3 is CASGSSASFNEQFF. The CDR3 coding sequence is TGTGCCAGTGGGAGTAGCGCAAGTTTCAATGAGCAGTTCTTC.

This rearrangement joins TRBV27 to TRBJ1-3; D gene ambiguous. Trimming pared 5 bases from V and 0 bases from J, leaving 20 bases between. The CDR3 totals 18 residues. The germline V gene has CDR1 MNHEY and CDR2 SMNVEV (reference sequence). This CDR3 reads CASSPTGRTASSGNTIYF. The CDR3 nucleotides are TGTGCCAGCAGTCCCACTGGAAGGACGGCGAGCTCTGGAAACACCATATATTTT.

A note on this clone: Other nucleotide sequences from this sample produce the same CDR3. The rearrangement joins TRBV5-1 to TRBJ2-5; D call uncertain. Trimming cost V 1 base and J 3 bases, with 4 bases left between them. Germline V gene data show CDR1 as SGHRS and CDR2 as YFSETQ. The CDR3 is 12 amino acids. CDR3 sequence reads: CASSLLEETQYF. CDR3 DNA: TGCGCCAGCAGCTTGCTTGAAGAGACCCAGTACTTC.